This record covers a single T cell receptor (beta chain). What it binds is not known. A much larger clone differs by one base, so this may be a read error. The data were obtained in a study of cytomegalovirus exposure and HLA in healthy donors. Study-wide findings and caveats: In a later analysis, a genetic analysis reported fewer productive-TCR N-insertions in an Asian-associated ancestry cluster than the cohort average. A highly shared variant cluster was judged a likely technical artifact. In a later analysis, CMV-associated beta chains were mostly HLA-associated, it appeared.

Germline-derived CDR1 and CDR2 are MNHNY and SVGAGI (reference sequence). The CDR3 is made up of 16 amino acids. PCR primers comprised 60 Vbeta and 13 Jbeta primers. Sequencing was performed with immunoSEQ multiplex PCR; in TCRdb, only in-frame clones are kept and a portion is missing. The table shows 110,000 to 150,000 clones, with 75% to 85% occurring only once. Sequenced: PBMCs. The TCR was taken from a woman aged 18-30 years in good health and CMV-seropositive. V is TRBV6-6 and J is TRBJ2-3; 13 bases match TRBD2. The CDR3 DNA follows: TGTGCCAGCAGTGACTCTACTAGCGGGGGGGCAGATACGCAGTATTTT. Its protein is CASSDSTSGGADTQYF.